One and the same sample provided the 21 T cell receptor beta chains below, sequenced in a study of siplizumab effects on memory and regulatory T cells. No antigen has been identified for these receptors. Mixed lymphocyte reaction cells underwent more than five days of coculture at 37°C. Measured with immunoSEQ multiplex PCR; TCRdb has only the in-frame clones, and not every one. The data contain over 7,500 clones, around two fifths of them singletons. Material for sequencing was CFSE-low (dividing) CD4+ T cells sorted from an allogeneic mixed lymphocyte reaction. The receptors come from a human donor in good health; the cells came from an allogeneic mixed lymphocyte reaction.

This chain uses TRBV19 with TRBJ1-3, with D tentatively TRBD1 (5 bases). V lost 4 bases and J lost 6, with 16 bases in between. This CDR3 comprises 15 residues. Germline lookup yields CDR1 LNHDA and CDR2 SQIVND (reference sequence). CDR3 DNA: TGTGCCAGTAGTAAAGGGACCGCGCAGGAAAACACCATATATTTT. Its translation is CASSKGTAQENTIYF.

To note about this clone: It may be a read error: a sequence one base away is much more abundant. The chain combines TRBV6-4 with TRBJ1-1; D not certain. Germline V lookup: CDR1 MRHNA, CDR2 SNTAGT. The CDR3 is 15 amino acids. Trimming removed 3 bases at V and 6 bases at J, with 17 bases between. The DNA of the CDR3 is TGTGCCAGCAGTGAATCACAGTGCCTTGGGCCTGAAGCTTTCTTT. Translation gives CASSESQCLGPEAFF.

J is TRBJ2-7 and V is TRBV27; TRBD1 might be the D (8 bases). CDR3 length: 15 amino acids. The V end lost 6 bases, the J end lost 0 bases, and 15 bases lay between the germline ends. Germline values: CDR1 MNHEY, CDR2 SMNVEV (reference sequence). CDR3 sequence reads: CASSKAGTGSYEQYF. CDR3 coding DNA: TGTGCCAGCAGCAAAGCGGGGACAGGCTCCTACGAGCAGTACTTC.

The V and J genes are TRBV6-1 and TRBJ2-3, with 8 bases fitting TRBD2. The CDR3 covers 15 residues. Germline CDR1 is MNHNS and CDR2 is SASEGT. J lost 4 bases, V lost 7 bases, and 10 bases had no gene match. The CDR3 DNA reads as TGTGCCAGCAACCGAGCGGGAGTAGGTGCAGATACGCAGTATTTT. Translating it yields CASNRAGVGADTQYF.

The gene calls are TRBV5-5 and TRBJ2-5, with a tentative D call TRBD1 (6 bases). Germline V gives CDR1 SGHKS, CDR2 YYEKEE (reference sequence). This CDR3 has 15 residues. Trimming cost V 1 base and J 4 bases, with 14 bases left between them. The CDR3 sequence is CASSLLGHARETQYF. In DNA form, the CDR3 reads TGTGCCAGCAGCTTGTTGGGACACGCCAGAGAGACCCAGTACTTC.

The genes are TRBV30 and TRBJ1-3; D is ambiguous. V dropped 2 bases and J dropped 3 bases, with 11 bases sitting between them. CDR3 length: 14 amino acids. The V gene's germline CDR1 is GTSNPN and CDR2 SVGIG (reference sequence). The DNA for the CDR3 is TGTGCCTGGAGTCTTAGGTCCTTTGGAAACACCATATATTTT. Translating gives CAWSLRSFGNTIYF.

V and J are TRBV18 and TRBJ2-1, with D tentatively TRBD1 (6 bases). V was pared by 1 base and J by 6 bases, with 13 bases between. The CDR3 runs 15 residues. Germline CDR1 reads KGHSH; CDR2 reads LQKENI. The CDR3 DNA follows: TGTGCCAGCTCACCACTAGGGGGTGGTTTCAATGAGCAGTTCTTC. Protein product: CASSPLGGGFNEQFF.

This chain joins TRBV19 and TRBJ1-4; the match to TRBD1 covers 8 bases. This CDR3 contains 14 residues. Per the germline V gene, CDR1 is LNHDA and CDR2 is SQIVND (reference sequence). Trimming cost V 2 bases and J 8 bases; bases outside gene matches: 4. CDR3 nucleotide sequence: TGTGCCAGTAGTATAATGACAGGGGACGAAAAACTGTTTTTT. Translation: CASSIMTGDEKLFF.

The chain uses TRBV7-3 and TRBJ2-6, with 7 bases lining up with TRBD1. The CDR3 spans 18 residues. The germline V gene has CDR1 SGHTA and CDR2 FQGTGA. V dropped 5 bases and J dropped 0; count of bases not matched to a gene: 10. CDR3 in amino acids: CASSPWAGGFSGANVLTF. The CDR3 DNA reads TGTGCCAGCAGCCCATGGGCAGGGGGATTCTCTGGGGCCAACGTCCTGACTTTC.

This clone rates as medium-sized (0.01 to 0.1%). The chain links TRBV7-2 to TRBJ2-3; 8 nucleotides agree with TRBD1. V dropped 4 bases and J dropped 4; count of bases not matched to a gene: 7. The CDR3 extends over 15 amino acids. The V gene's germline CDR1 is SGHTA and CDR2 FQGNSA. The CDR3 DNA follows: TGTGCCAGCAGCTCACAGGGGGTATCCGCAGATACGCAGTATTTT. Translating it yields CASSSQGVSADTQYF.

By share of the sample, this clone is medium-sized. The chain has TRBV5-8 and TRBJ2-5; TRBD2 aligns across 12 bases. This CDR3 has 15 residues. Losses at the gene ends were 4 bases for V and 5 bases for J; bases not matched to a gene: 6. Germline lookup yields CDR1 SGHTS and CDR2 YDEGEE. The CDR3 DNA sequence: TGTGCCAGCAGCCCCCGACTAGCGGGAGTGGAGACCCAGTACTTC. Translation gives CASSPRLAGVETQYF.

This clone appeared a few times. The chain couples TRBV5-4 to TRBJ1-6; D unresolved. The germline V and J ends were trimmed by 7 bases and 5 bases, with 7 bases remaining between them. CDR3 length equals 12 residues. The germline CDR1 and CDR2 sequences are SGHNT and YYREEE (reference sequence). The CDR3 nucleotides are TGTGCCAGCCGCGCAGATAATTCACCCCTCCACTTT. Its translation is CASRADNSPLHF.

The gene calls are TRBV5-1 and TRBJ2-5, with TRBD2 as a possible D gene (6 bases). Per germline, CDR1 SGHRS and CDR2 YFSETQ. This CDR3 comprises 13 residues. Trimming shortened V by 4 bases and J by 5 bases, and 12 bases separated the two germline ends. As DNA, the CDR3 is TGCGCCAGCAGCGACGGAGGGCCGGAGACCCAGTACTTC. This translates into CASSDGGPETQYF.

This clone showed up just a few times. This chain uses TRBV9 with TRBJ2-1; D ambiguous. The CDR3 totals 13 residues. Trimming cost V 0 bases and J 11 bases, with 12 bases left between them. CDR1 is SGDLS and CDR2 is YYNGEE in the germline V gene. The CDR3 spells CASSVVLSTQQFF. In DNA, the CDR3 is TGTGCCAGCAGCGTAGTCCTGAGCACTCAGCAGTTCTTC.

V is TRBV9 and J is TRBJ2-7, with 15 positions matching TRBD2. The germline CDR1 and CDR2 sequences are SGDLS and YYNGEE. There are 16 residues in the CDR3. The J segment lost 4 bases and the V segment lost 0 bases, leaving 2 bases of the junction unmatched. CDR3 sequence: CASSVEGLAGGYEQYF. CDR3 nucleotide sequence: TGTGCCAGCAGCGTAGAAGGACTAGCGGGAGGGTACGAGCAGTACTTC.

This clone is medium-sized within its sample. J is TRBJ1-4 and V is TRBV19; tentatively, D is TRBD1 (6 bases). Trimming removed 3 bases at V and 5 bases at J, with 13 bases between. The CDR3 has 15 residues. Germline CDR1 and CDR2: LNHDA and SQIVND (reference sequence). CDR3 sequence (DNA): TGTGCCAGTAGTATTATGGGGGCCTTCAATGAAAAACTGTTTTTT. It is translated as CASSIMGAFNEKLFF.

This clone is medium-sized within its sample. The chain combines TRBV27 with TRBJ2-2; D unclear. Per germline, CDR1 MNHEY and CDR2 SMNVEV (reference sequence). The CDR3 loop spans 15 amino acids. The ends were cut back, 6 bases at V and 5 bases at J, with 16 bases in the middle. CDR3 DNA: TGTGCCAGCAGCCTCAGCTCGACGGTGACCGGGGAGCTGTTTTTT. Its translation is CASSLSSTVTGELFF.

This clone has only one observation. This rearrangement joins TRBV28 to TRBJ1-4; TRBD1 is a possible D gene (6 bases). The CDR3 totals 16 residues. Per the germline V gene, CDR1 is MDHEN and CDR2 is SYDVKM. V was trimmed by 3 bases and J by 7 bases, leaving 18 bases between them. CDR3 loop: CASSLLSGHASEKLFF. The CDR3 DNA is TGTGCCAGCAGTTTGCTATCGGGACATGCTAGTGAAAAACTGTTTTTT.

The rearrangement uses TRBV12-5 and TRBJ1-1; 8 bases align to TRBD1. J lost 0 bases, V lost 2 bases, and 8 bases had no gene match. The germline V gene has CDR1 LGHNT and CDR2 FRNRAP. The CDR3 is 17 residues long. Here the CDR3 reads CASGLWRLTGVNTEAFF. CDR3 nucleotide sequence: TGTGCTAGTGGTTTGTGGCGCCTGACAGGGGTGAACACTGAAGCTTTCTTT.

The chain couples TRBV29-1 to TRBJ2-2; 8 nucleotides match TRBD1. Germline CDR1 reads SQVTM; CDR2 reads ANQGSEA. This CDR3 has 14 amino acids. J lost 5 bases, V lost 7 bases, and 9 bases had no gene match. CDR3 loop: CSAVQDRVTGELFF. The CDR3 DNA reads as TGCAGCGCCGTTCAGGACAGGGTAACCGGGGAGCTGTTTTTT.

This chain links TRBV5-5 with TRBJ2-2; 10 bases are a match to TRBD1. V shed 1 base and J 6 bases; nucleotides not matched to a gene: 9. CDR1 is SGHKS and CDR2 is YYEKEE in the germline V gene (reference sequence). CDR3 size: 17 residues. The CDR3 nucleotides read TGTGCCAGCAGCTTGCACGGGACAGGGGTTCTTGCCGGGGAGCTGTTTTTT. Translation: CASSLHGTGVLAGELFF.